The text below deals with one TCR beta chain. This clonotype has at least ten counts. Its cognate antigen has yet to be identified. Per-base qualities were not stored, and no clone one base away is much larger. Trimmed from V: 8 bases; trimmed from J: 3 bases; junction bases lacking a gene match: 2. The CDR3 runs 12 residues from the cysteine to the phenylalanine. Kept here is only the CDR3 DNA, which spans 36 bases and is read in frame from base 1. From a lookup of the germline V gene, CDR1 and CDR2 are SGHTA and FQGNSA. Libraries were made using 5' RACE. Sequencing was carried out with an Illumina HiSeq 2500. A second PCR of about 6 to 11 cycles was run with a J-beta primer mix and a sample-barcoded 5' primer. A template-switch 5' adaptor carrying 12 random nucleotides introduced a unique molecular identifier onto each TCR beta cDNA molecule. At least 2.5 million CDR3-containing paired-end reads were obtained from each sample. First-strand cDNA synthesis was performed from all RNA using the Mint cDNA synthesis kit, with priming by a TRBC-specific oligonucleotide. All cDNA was treated with uracil-DNA glycosylase and then went through a first 18-cycle PCR with the universal primers M1SS and BC2_uni_R. The original pipeline was this. Normalization of each sample was performed by random selection of 1 million high-quality reads, each carrying a distinct molecular identifier. Instead of being binned into consensus sequences, reads with shared molecular identifiers were discarded. MiTCR, run with a Q25 quality threshold and the strictest error-elimination algorithm, handled CDR3 identification, clonotype clustering and error correction. A nonparametric unseen species model using Euler transformation provided a lower-bound estimate of total TCR beta diversity. TCRdb ran its own pipeline on the public reads, namely fastp trimming at Q25 and MiXCR clone calling, and kept in-frame beta chains. Every distinct CDR3 protein forms one entry, paired with its most common genes and DNA. For this entry, the V and J calls and clone size follow TCRdb and not the study's own pipeline. The sample data list about 680,000 distinct CDR3 sequences, and around half of these were observed just once. 25% to 35% of the sample belongs to the ten largest clones.

This sample was taken from a study of blood T cells in healthy people across ages (dated by TCRdb to about 2015). Regarding the complete study: In model experiments, template switching captured roughly one uniquely barcoded TCR beta cDNA molecule for every two T cells. To track age-related changes in TCR beta repertoire diversity, the study relied on deep sequencing normalized with unique cDNA molecular identifiers. Donors of different ages were randomly distributed across sequencing lanes to avoid experimental bias. For two donors (one aged 18 to 29 and one aged 80 or older), the study analyzed two additional independent replicas of 1 million unique cDNA reads from the same blood draw. Four age groups were formed from the donors: young (average roughly 15 years), middle-aged (more than 35), aged (around 68) and long-lived (less than 85). Summary of the overall study and its limitations: The long-lived group showed more naive CD4+ T cells, fewer expanded clones and increased TCR diversity than the aged group, suggesting age selection. Estimates of total diversity from one million sequenced T cells were regarded as lower bounds and underestimates. A strong correlation was found between observed TCR beta diversity and the percentage of naive T cells measured by flow cytometry. Observed TCR beta diversity per million T cells fell roughly linearly with age, and a significant reduction was already apparent by age approximately 41. Because the CMV infection status of the donors was unknown, age-related changes in expanded clonotypes may potentially have been confounded. Bulk unsorted PBMC profiling prevented conclusive comparison of naive and antigen-experienced compartments.

The approximately 41 donors, aged about 6 to 100 years, were systemically healthy Caucasian individuals from Russia. About 9.8 milliliters of peripheral blood were drawn from each donor into EDTA-treated Vacutainer tubes. Ficoll-Paque density-gradient centrifugation was used to isolate PBMCs, with at least 6 million obtained per sample. Trizol reagent was used to extract total RNA from PBMCs, with at least 6 micrograms per sample. The percentages of naive CD45RAhigh/CD27high T cells were determined by flow cytometry on a PBMC aliquot from every donor. The sequence derives from a woman aged 60 to 75 in good health. This sequence uses TRBV7-2 and TRBJ2-7; TRBD1 aligns with 9 central bases. The sequencing input was blood. The DNA sequence reads TGTGCCAGCCAGGGACAGGGCTACGAGCAGTACTTC. This codes for CASQGQGYEQYF.